The 28 T cell receptor beta chains listed next were all sequenced from one sample in a study of blood T cell repertoires in COVID-19. Using immunoSEQ multiplex PCR, the repertoire was profiled, and TCRdb retains in-frame clones only, with some absent. The sample records around 250,000 clones, 86% being singletons. Sequences were obtained from peripheral blood. These receptors all stem from a man aged 60 to 75 with acute or convalescent COVID-19.

The chain combines TRBV4-2 with TRBJ1-1; 9 nucleotides match TRBD1. This CDR3 has 15 amino acids. Trimming cost V 1 base and J 4 bases; bases outside gene matches: 4. Germline loops: CDR1 LGHNA, CDR2 YNFKEQ. The CDR3 bases are TGTGCCAGCAGCCAAGCGGGACAGGGTCTCACTGAAGCTTTCTTT. It specifies CASSQAGQGLTEAFF.

V is TRBV28 and J is TRBJ2-5, with TRBD2 identical over 8 bases. Losses at the gene ends were 5 bases for V and 5 bases for J; bases not matched to a gene: 10. The CDR3 totals 15 residues. The germline CDR1 and CDR2 sequences are MDHEN and SYDVKM. Written as DNA, the CDR3 is TGTGCCAGCAGTCCGAGCGGGAGAGGTTGGGAGACCCAGTACTTC. It encodes CASSPSGRGWETQYF.

The V call is TRBV7-2, the J call TRBJ1-3, with D possibly TRBD1 on 6 matching bases. The length of the CDR3 is 16 residues. Germline-derived CDR1 and CDR2 are SGHTA and FQGNSA. Trimming took 6 bases from V and 0 from J, leaving 15 bases between them. In nucleotides, the CDR3 is TGTGCCAGCAGTCCCGCGGGGGGCTTCTCTGGAAACACCATATATTTT. Its protein is CASSPAGGFSGNTIYF.

The chain combines TRBV5-4 with TRBJ1-6, with 7 bases that match TRBD1. Germline-derived CDR1 and CDR2 are SGHNT and YYREEE (reference sequence). CDR3 length: 16 amino acids. V shed 3 bases and J 0 bases; nucleotides not matched to a gene: 3. The CDR3 reads CASSSGGSSYNSPLHF. CDR3 sequence (DNA): TGTGCCAGCAGCTCAGGGGGAAGCTCCTATAATTCACCCCTCCACTTT.

This rearrangement joins TRBV6-5 to TRBJ2-3; 8 nucleotides align to TRBD2. V trimming: 0 bases; J trimming: 13 bases; junction bases outside the gene matches: 12. Germline V gene lookup returns CDR1 MNHEY and CDR2 SVGAGI. The CDR3 extends over 15 amino acids. This CDR3 reads CASSYSQSGGTKEYF. The CDR3, as DNA: TGTGCCAGCAGTTACTCGCAGTCGGGGGGGACTAAGGAGTATTTT.

This chain uses TRBV5-6 with TRBJ2-5; 11 bases are shared with TRBD1. This CDR3 comprises 17 residues. From germline, CDR1 is SGHDT and CDR2 YYEEEE. Trimming at V came to 0 bases and at J to 4 bases, leaving 8 bases not matched to a gene. The CDR3 DNA follows: TGTGCCAGCAGCTTGGCCATCGGACAGGGGGCTATAGAGACCCAGTACTTC. This codes for CASSLAIGQGAIETQYF. Filled out from reference TRBV5-6 and TRBJ2-5, the complete variable domain reads DAGVTQSPTHLIKTRGQQVTLRCSPKSGHDTVSWYQQALGQGPQFIFQYYEEEERQRGNFPDRFSGHQFPNYSSELNVNALLLGDSALYLCASSLAIGQGAIETQYFGPGTRLLVL.

V and J are TRBV11-3 and TRBJ2-5, with TRBD2 matching 8 bases. The V and J ends lost 5 bases and 5 bases, in that order; junction bases with no gene match: 13. CDR1 is SGHNT and CDR2 is YENEEA in the germline V gene. The CDR3 runs to 16 residues. The CDR3 protein is CASSISTSASTETQYF. In nucleotides, the CDR3 is TGTGCCAGCAGCATCTCGACTAGCGCCAGTACGGAGACCCAGTACTTC.

V and J are TRBV7-9 and TRBJ2-5; the D gene is possibly TRBD2 (5 bases). CDR1 is SEHNR, CDR2 FQNEAQ, per germline (reference sequence). The CDR3 consists of 16 residues. Deletions cut 0 bases from V and 2 bases from J, with 13 bases between. CDR3: CASSLARASRQETQYF. DNA of the CDR3: TGTGCCAGCAGCTTAGCGAGGGCTAGCAGACAAGAGACCCAGTACTTC.

The genes are TRBV5-5 and TRBJ2-7; 10 bases agree with TRBD2. The CDR3 runs to 14 residues. Looked up from germline, CDR1 is SGHKS and CDR2 is YYEKEE (reference sequence). The J segment lost 5 bases and the V segment lost 5 bases, leaving 7 bases of the junction unmatched. The CDR3 loop is CASSLAGGAHEQYF. Written as DNA, the CDR3 is TGTGCCAGCAGTTTAGCGGGAGGTGCCCACGAGCAGTACTTC.

The rearrangement joins TRBV28 to TRBJ2-1, with 10 bases matching TRBD1. This CDR3 contains 15 residues. V shed 6 bases and J 5 bases; nucleotides not matched to a gene: 7. Germline V lookup: CDR1 MDHEN, CDR2 SYDVKM. The CDR3: CASSSTGGGNNEQFF. CDR3 nucleotide sequence: TGTGCCAGCAGCTCGACAGGGGGCGGGAACAATGAGCAGTTCTTC.

The chain has TRBV28 and TRBJ1-2; TRBD1 matches at 8 bases. V lost 6 bases and J lost 4; bases outside the gene matches: 10. CDR3 length: 15 amino acids. Looked up from germline, CDR1 is MDHEN and CDR2 is SYDVKM. CDR3 coding DNA: TGTGCCAGCAGAACACAGGACAGGGCGGGCTATGGCTACACCTTC. The encoded protein is CASRTQDRAGYGYTF.

CDR3 region: CASSPLAGRSDTQYF. The CDR3 coding sequence is TGTGCCAGCAGCCCACTAGCGGGAAGGTCAGATACGCAGTATTTT. The V gene is TRBV6-4, the J gene TRBJ2-3; the match to TRBD2 covers 10 bases. Per germline, CDR1 MRHNA and CDR2 SNTAGT. There are 15 residues in the CDR3. The V gene end was trimmed by 6 bases and the J gene end by 4 bases; junction bases not matched to a gene: 7.

The rearrangement uses TRBV7-9 and TRBJ1-2; 8 positions agree with TRBD1. CDR3 length: 15 residues. Germline CDR1 SEHNR, CDR2 FQNEAQ (reference sequence). With 7 bases clipped from V and 8 bases from J, the junction kept 15 bases outside the gene matches. The CDR3 here is CASTRFIQGAEGYTF. In DNA form, the CDR3 reads TGTGCCAGCACCCGTTTCATCCAGGGGGCCGAAGGCTACACCTTC.

The V and J genes are TRBV28 and TRBJ2-2; TRBD2 aligns across 12 bases. Germline assignment: CDR1 MDHEN and CDR2 SYDVKM. V was clipped by 3 bases and J by 6 bases; unmatched bases: 2. This CDR3 comprises 15 residues. The CDR3 DNA reads TGTGCCAGCAGTTTGCTAGCGGGAGGGCCCGGGGAGCTGTTTTTT. Protein: CASSLLAGGPGELFF.

V is TRBV3-1 (or the pseudogene TRBV3-2) and J is TRBJ1-1; the D gene is possibly TRBD1 (5 bases). Germline V lookup: CDR1 LGHDT, CDR2 YNNKEL (reference sequence). The length of the CDR3 is 17 residues. The germline V and J ends were trimmed by 1 base and 5 bases, with 20 bases remaining between them. CDR3: CASSQGSRQGKGTEAFF. CDR3 DNA: TGTGCCAGCAGCCAAGGTTCCCGGCAAGGGAAGGGGACTGAAGCTTTCTTT.

The chain links TRBV19 to TRBJ1-1; D is perhaps TRBD1 (6 bases). Germline V gene data show CDR1 as LNHDA and CDR2 as SQIVND (reference sequence). The CDR3 totals 14 residues. The V and J ends lost 1 base and 5 bases respectively, with 11 bases between them. CDR3 protein: CASSIVGGGTEAFF. The CDR3 DNA follows: TGTGCCAGTAGTATAGTTGGGGGCGGAACTGAAGCTTTCTTT.

This sequence joins TRBV19 and TRBJ2-6; no firm D call. The CDR3 sequence is 15 residues long. CDR1 and CDR2 from the germline V gene are LNHDA and SQIVND (reference sequence). V lost 8 bases and J lost 2, with 13 bases in between. CDR3 protein: CASRPWATGANVLTF. The CDR3 coding sequence is TGTGCCAGTCGGCCCTGGGCTACTGGGGCCAACGTCCTGACTTTC.

In DNA, the CDR3 is TGCAGCGTAACTCTCAATGAGCAGTTCTTC. Protein: CSVTLNEQFF. The rearrangement links TRBV29-1 to TRBJ2-1; no reliable D call. V was pared by 6 bases and J by 6 bases, with 6 bases between. CDR1 and CDR2 (germline): SQVTM, ANQGSEA. The CDR3 has 10 residues.

V and J are TRBV4-1 and TRBJ1-4; 10 bases line up with TRBD1. The CDR3 totals 16 residues. Germline values: CDR1 MGHRA, CDR2 YSYEKL. Trimming took 4 bases from V and 8 from J; bases not matched to a gene: 10. CDR3 sequence reads: CASSLFDRGPGEKLFF. In DNA, the CDR3 is TGCGCCAGCAGCCTATTCGACAGGGGGCCTGGGGAAAAACTGTTTTTT.

The table lists this clone with a count of one. J is TRBJ2-3 and V is TRBV10-3, with 7 bases fitting TRBD2. This CDR3 contains 14 residues. Looked up from germline, CDR1 is ENHRY and CDR2 is SYGVKD. CDR3: CALREGLSTDTQYF. CDR3 coding DNA: TGTGCTTTAAGGGAGGGGCTTAGCACAGATACGCAGTATTTT.

The rearrangement uses TRBV18 and TRBJ1-5; 11 bases fit TRBD1. CDR1 and CDR2 from the germline V gene are KGHSH and LQKENI. V lost 2 bases, J lost 0 bases, and 6 bases stayed unmatched. The CDR3 is 18 residues long. The CDR3 DNA reads as TGTGCCAGCTCACCAAGGACAGGGGGCCAATCTAGCAATCAGCCCCAGCATTTT. Amino acid sequence: CASSPRTGGQSSNQPQHF.

The chain joins TRBV3-1 (or the pseudogene TRBV3-2) to TRBJ1-2, with TRBD1 matching 7 bases. The CDR3 loop spans 14 amino acids. Losses at the gene ends were 2 bases for V and 4 bases for J; bases not matched to a gene: 4. CDR1 and CDR2 from the germline V gene are LGHDT and YNNKEL (reference sequence). CDR3 amino acids: CASSQTTGAYGYTF. The DNA for the CDR3 is TGTGCCAGCAGCCAAACTACAGGGGCCTATGGCTACACCTTC.

This clone has only one observation. J is TRBJ2-1 and V is TRBV19, with 7 bases identical to TRBD2. The trim removed 4 bases at V and 7 bases at J, leaving 4 bases unmatched. The CDR3 is made up of 13 amino acids. Germline CDR1 LNHDA, CDR2 SQIVND (reference sequence). The CDR3 DNA sequence: TGTGCCAGTAGTAGCGGGAGAGAAAATGAGCAGTTCTTC. Translating gives CASSSGRENEQFF. Complete variable domain (other parts from reference TRBV19 and TRBJ2-1): DGGITQSPKYLFRKEGQNVTLSCEQNLNHDAMYWYRQDPGQGLRLIYYSQIVNDFQKGDIAEGYSVSREKKESFPLTVTSAQKNPTAFYLCASSSGRENEQFFGPGTRLTVL.

The chain links TRBV7-2 to TRBJ2-1; 9 bases are a match to TRBD2. V was clipped by 4 bases and J by 4 bases; unmatched bases: 5. This CDR3 comprises 15 residues. Germline-derived CDR1 and CDR2 are SGHTA and FQGNSA. The CDR3 sequence is CASSSPSGDYNEQFF. In DNA form, the CDR3 reads TGTGCCAGCAGCTCACCTAGCGGGGATTACAATGAGCAGTTCTTC.

This chain joins TRBV6-2 or TRBV6-3 and TRBJ1-2; no clear D. From germline, CDR1 is MNHEY and CDR2 SVGEGT. CDR3 size: 10 residues. Trimming removed 4 bases from V and 7 bases from J, with 4 bases in between. CDR3: CASSSGGYTF. The CDR3 bases are TGTGCCAGCAGTTCGGGTGGCTACACCTTC.

The gene calls are TRBV19 and TRBJ1-1; D is ambiguous. This CDR3 spans 14 amino acids. In germline, CDR1 is LNHDA, CDR2 SQIVND (reference sequence). The V end lost 7 bases, the J end lost 7 bases, and 19 bases lay between the germline ends. DNA of the CDR3: TGTGCCAGTACGATTTTCCCGAGTAGCCATGAAGCTTTCTTT. Amino acid sequence: CASTIFPSSHEAFF. The variable domain in full, with the rest retrieved from reference TRBV19 and TRBJ1-1, is DGGITQSPKYLFRKEGQNVTLSCEQNLNHDAMYWYRQDPGQGLRLIYYSQIVNDFQKGDIAEGYSVSREKKESFPLTVTSAQKNPTAFYLCASTIFPSSHEAFFGQGTRLTVV.

The CDR3 DNA reads as TGTGCCATCAGCGGGACAGGGAACTCTGGAAACACCATATATTTT. This encodes CAISGTGNSGNTIYF. The chain has TRBV10-3 and TRBJ1-3; 9 bases align to TRBD1. The V gene's germline CDR1 is ENHRY and CDR2 SYGVKD. Trimming cost V 6 bases and J 0 bases; bases outside gene matches: 3. There are 15 residues in the CDR3.

The chain couples TRBV5-6 to TRBJ1-1; unclear D gene. V was pared by 2 bases and J by 2 bases, with 16 bases between. The CDR3 is made up of 16 amino acids. From germline, CDR1 is SGHDT and CDR2 YYEEEE. The CDR3 region has the DNA TGTGCCAGCAGCTTAACCGAGTTCGGTCTAAACACTGAAGCTTTCTTT. It yields the protein CASSLTEFGLNTEAFF.